Listed below are T cell receptor beta chains from one sample, sequenced in a study of T cells after yellow fever vaccination. One entry per CDR3 protein results from TCRdb running MiXCR on the 5' RACE reads. The sample yields some 400,000 distinct CDR3 sequences, 6.2% seen once. The sequenced sample was PBMCs, obtained 5 days after the yellow fever booster vaccination. These receptors originate from a man aged 30 to 39 who received the YFV17D yellow fever vaccine. The CDR3 runs from the conserved cysteine through the conserved F or W. Fields, in order: J gene, D gene, V gene, clone size, CDR3 protein, CDR3 DNA. A D gene is named only where the DNA matches it firmly. Clone size, where shown, is once, few, many, or a class for clones that have expanded.

TRBJ2-1,TRBD1,TRBV25-1,many,CASTGTGDNEQFF,TGTGCCAGCACCGGGACAGGGGACAATGAGCAGTTCTTC
TRBJ2-1,TRBD1,TRBV6-1,.,CSSNQHYRGLGNEQFF,TGTTCCAGCAACCAACATTACAGGGGGCTAGGCAATGAGCAGTTCTTC
TRBJ2-3,.,TRBV6-2/TRBV6-3,.,CASRDSGGSYTQYF,TGTGCCAGCAGGGACAGTGGCGGGAGTTATACGCAGTATTTT
TRBJ2-2,TRBD2,TRBV12-3/TRBV12-4,few,CASVPRVGREGLANTGELFF,TGTGCCAGCGTTCCCCGGGTCGGGCGGGAGGGCCTCGCGAACACCGGGGAGCTGTTTTTT
TRBJ2-1,.,TRBV4-3,few,CASSQDFKETEQFF,TGCGCCAGCAGCCAAGATTTTAAGGAAACTGAGCAGTTCTTC
TRBJ1-1,.,TRBV5-1,many,CASSGGSFTEAFF,TGCGCCAGCAGCGGCGGGTCTTTCACTGAAGCTTTCTTT
TRBJ2-6,TRBD2,TRBV11-2,many,CASSVRLAGSSGANVLTF,TGTGCCAGCAGCGTACGACTAGCGGGGAGCTCTGGGGCCAACGTCCTGACTTTC
TRBJ2-3,.,TRBV20-1,.,CSRKVGDTQYF,TGCAGTCGCAAGGTGGGAGATACGCAGTATTTT
TRBJ1-1,.,TRBV2,many,CASSPLSGDTEAFF,TGTGCCAGCAGTCCCCTTTCAGGGGACACTGAAGCTTTCTTT
TRBJ1-3,TRBD1,TRBV20-1,few,CSARHRGSGNTIYF,TGCAGTGCTAGGCACAGGGGCTCTGGAAACACCATATATTTT
TRBJ2-3,.,TRBV7-2,.,CASSLASTVADTQYF,TGTGCCAGCAGCTTGGCGTCAACCGTCGCAGATACGCAGTATTTT
TRBJ2-2,.,TRBV3-1,many,CASSQEPTGVPGELFF,TGTGCCAGCAGCCAAGAACCTACCGGAGTTCCCGGGGAGCTGTTTTTT
TRBJ2-7,TRBD2,TRBV20-1,.,CSASGREPYEQYF,TGCAGTGCGTCAGGGAGGGAACCCTACGAGCAGTACTTC
TRBJ2-1,.,TRBV29-1,.,CSVAVTWGEQFF,TGCAGCGTTGCGGTAACCTGGGGTGAGCAGTTCTTC
TRBJ2-1,.,TRBV7-9,many,CASSPIEGINEQFF,TGTGCCAGCAGCCCCATCGAGGGCATCAATGAGCAGTTCTTC
TRBJ2-5,.,TRBV12-3/TRBV12-4,few,CASSLPGAVKTQYF,TGTGCCAGCAGTTTACCAGGGGCGGTAAAGACCCAGTACTTC
TRBJ2-3,TRBD2,TRBV7-6,once,CASSLATSGYDTQYF,TGTGCCAGCAGCTTAGCGACTAGCGGGTACGATACGCAGTATTTT
TRBJ2-1,.,TRBV4-3,many,CASSQDRLATYNEQFF,TGCGCCAGCAGCCAAGATCGGCTAGCCACTTACAATGAGCAGTTCTTC
TRBJ2-3,.,TRBV18,many,CASSPPGTRDTQYF,TGTGCCAGCTCACCACCGGGAACGAGAGATACGCAGTATTTT
TRBJ2-5,.,TRBV4-3,.,CASSQEIRQQETQYF,TGCGCCAGCAGCCAAGAAATTCGCCAACAAGAGACCCAGTACTTC
TRBJ2-7,TRBD1,TRBV18,few,CASSPRQGASEQYF,TGTGCCAGCTCACCGCGCCAGGGGGCTAGCGAGCAGTACTTC
TRBJ1-4,.,TRBV30,.,CAWSRGRLSEKLFF,TGTGCCTGGAGTCGGGGTAGGCTAAGTGAAAAACTGTTTTTT
TRBJ2-7,TRBD2,TRBV20-1,few,CSARVTSGIYEQYF,TGCAGTGCTAGAGTTACTAGCGGGATTTACGAGCAGTACTTC
TRBJ1-5,.,TRBV13,.,CASSFRGRQPQHF,TGTGCCAGCAGCTTCAGGGGCAGGCAGCCCCAGCATTTT
TRBJ2-2,.,TRBV5-1,many,CASGPRTGNTGELFF,TGCGCCAGCGGACCCCGAACAGGGAACACCGGGGAGCTGTTTTTT
TRBJ1-5,.,TRBV6-2/TRBV6-3,many,CASNGGDGNQPQHF,TGTGCCAGCAATGGGGGAGATGGCAATCAGCCCCAGCATTTT
TRBJ2-1,TRBD2,TRBV20-1,few,CSALGTSVREQFF,TGCAGTGCTCTGGGGACTAGCGTTCGAGAGCAGTTCTTC
TRBJ2-1,TRBD2,TRBV20-1,many,CSARGQIAGRASVDEQFF,TGCAGTGCTAGAGGCCAAATAGCGGGGAGGGCCAGTGTCGATGAGCAGTTCTTC
TRBJ2-3,.,TRBV12-3/TRBV12-4,many,CATETGVGDTQYF,TGTGCCACCGAAACGGGAGTAGGAGATACGCAGTATTTT